The text below deals with one TCR beta chain. The data belong to a study of T cell changes during pregnancy in multiple sclerosis. The protocol was immunoSEQ multiplex PCR, while the TCRdb copy is restricted to in-frame clones and leaves out a portion. The sample gives some 31,000 clones, over 85% of which show up once; about 5.7% is in the top ten. The starting material was CD8+ T cells from peripheral blood mononuclear cells, obtained before pregnancy. This sequence was found in a female donor with multiple sclerosis, enrolled in a pregnancy study.

CDR3 residues: CTSSLTSGGAGQPQHF. The CDR3 DNA is TGCACCAGCAGCCTAACCTCAGGGGGCGCGGGTCAGCCCCAGCATTTT. This sequence joins TRBV1 and TRBJ1-5; the table's D gene call, TRBD1, was not cross checked with the DNA. TRBV1 is classified as a pseudogene. CDR3 length: 16 residues.